The 19 T cell receptor beta chains below were found in one sample sequenced in a study of shared clonotypes between healthy human individuals. The protocol was immunoSEQ multiplex PCR, while the TCRdb copy is restricted to in-frame clones and leaves out a portion. In the table there are millions of clones, roughly 92% of which are singletons. Sequencing used naive CD4+ T cells sorted from blood. Subset given: CD45RA+ positively selected. These receptors were collected from a man aged 18 to 30 in good health.

V usage is TRBV25-1 and J usage is TRBJ1-1, with D possibly being TRBD1 (6 bases). CDR1 MGHDK and CDR2 SYGVNS come from the germline V gene. The CDR3 loop spans 15 amino acids. V was cut by 3 bases and J by 6 bases, with 17 bases left in between. CDR3 sequence reads: CASSDRDNGLSEAFF. As DNA, the CDR3 is TGTGCCAGCAGTGACCGGGACAACGGACTCTCTGAAGCTTTCTTT.

The chain uses TRBV18 and TRBJ2-1, with a possible D match to TRBD2 (6 bases). Germline V CDR1 and CDR2: KGHSH, LQKENI. Deletions cut 2 bases from V and 2 bases from J, with 16 bases between. The CDR3 is 17 residues long. CDR3 bases: TGTGCCAGCTCACCATTGACTAGTTCTGGGGCCTACAATGAGCAGTTCTTC. This gives the protein CASSPLTSSGAYNEQFF. The complete variable domain, with remaining parts taken from reference TRBV18 and TRBJ2-1, reads NAGVMQNPRHLVRRRGQEARLRCSPMKGHSHVYWYRQLPEEGLKFMVYLQKENIIDESGMPKERFSAEFPKEGPSILRIQQVVRGDSAAYFCASSPLTSSGAYNEQFFGPGTRLTVL.

This sequence joins TRBV11-3 and TRBJ2-3; weak D call: TRBD2 (7 bases). From germline, CDR1 is SGHNT and CDR2 YENEEA. The CDR3 runs 15 residues. Trimming took off 6 bases at V and 4 bases at J, with 17 bases between the two ends. The CDR3 region has the DNA TGTGCCAGCAGTTCTCAAGGGGGGGCGGCAGATACGCAGTATTTT. Protein sequence: CASSSQGGAADTQYF.

The rearrangement links TRBV6-6 to TRBJ2-7; tentatively, D is TRBD2 (6 bases). CDR1 and CDR2 (germline): MNHNY, SVGAGI (reference sequence). V was cut by 2 bases and J by 7 bases, with 21 bases left in between. The CDR3 consists of 16 residues. The CDR3 spells CASSYPIVADRGEQYF. The CDR3 DNA is TGTGCCAGCAGTTACCCGATAGTAGCGGATCGCGGAGAGCAGTACTTC.

This clone was observed a single time. This sequence joins TRBV11-3 and TRBJ2-3, with 7 bases identical to TRBD1. Trimming at V came to 1 base and at J to 13 bases, leaving 14 bases not matched to a gene. CDR1 and CDR2 from the germline V gene are SGHNT and YENEEA. CDR3 length: 15 amino acids. In DNA form, the CDR3 reads TGTGCCAGCAGCTTAGCACAGGGGAAGAAGTTGGTGGAGTATTTT. This codes for CASSLAQGKKLVEYF.

This clone was found once. The chain carries TRBV15 and TRBJ2-7; the D is unclear. V lost 0 bases and J lost 1, with 10 bases in between. The CDR3 has 15 amino acids. CDR1 and CDR2 (germline): LNHNV, YYDKDF (reference sequence). CDR3 in DNA: TGTGCCACCAGCAGAGATGGCGGAAAATCCTACGAGCAGTACTTC. This encodes CATSRDGGKSYEQYF.

The chain recombines TRBV4-2 with TRBJ2-3, with 7 bases lining up with TRBD1. The trim removed 0 bases at V and 0 bases at J, leaving 3 bases unmatched. Germline assignment: CDR1 LGHNA and CDR2 YNFKEQ. The CDR3 is 16 amino acids. Written as DNA, the CDR3 is TGTGCCAGCAGCCAAGAACAGGGGCTGAGCACAGATACGCAGTATTTT. Its translation is CASSQEQGLSTDTQYF.

This chain joins TRBV10-3 and TRBJ1-2; D is possibly TRBD1 (5 bases). Germline V lookup: CDR1 ENHRY, CDR2 SYGVKD. Trimming left V 7 bases short and J 4 bases short, with 16 bases between. This CDR3 contains 14 residues. CDR3 coding DNA: TGTGCCATCAACGTGGAGGGAAGGGGCTATGGCTACACCTTC. Protein product: CAINVEGRGYGYTF.

About this clone: The same CDR3 also results from other DNA sequences found in this sample. V gene TRBV30 combines with J gene TRBJ2-7; D may be TRBD1 (5 bases). Trimming pared 0 bases from V and 3 bases from J, leaving 6 bases between. The CDR3 extends over 12 amino acids. Per the germline V gene, CDR1 is GTSNPN and CDR2 is SVGIG (reference sequence). This CDR3 is CAWSVGVYEQYF. The CDR3 region has the DNA TGTGCCTGGAGTGTAGGGGTCTACGAGCAGTACTTC. Full variable domain (rest looked up from reference TRBV30 and TRBJ2-7): SQTIHQWPATLVQPVGSPLSLECTVEGTSNPNLYWYRQAAGRGLQLLFYSVGIGQISSEVPQNLSASRPQDRQFILSSKKLLLSDSGFYLCAWSVGVYEQYFGPGTRLTVT.

This chain links TRBV4-1 with TRBJ2-7; D gene unclear. Germline V gene sequence: CDR1 MGHRA, CDR2 YSYEKL. The CDR3 runs 17 residues. V lost 1 base to trimming and J lost 2 bases, with 18 bases between them. The CDR3 DNA sequence: TGCGCCAGCAGCCAAGTTGAGCGCCGACTGCCGACCTACGAGCAGTACTTC. Amino acid sequence: CASSQVERRLPTYEQYF.

The rearrangement links TRBV19 to TRBJ2-6; 7 bases are shared with TRBD2. Per germline, CDR1 LNHDA and CDR2 SQIVND (reference sequence). The CDR3 covers 18 residues. The V segment lost 6 bases and the J segment 0 bases; nucleotides outside the gene matches: 11. This CDR3 reads CASRSWGGMSSGANVLTF. The CDR3 bases are TGTGCCAGTAGGAGTTGGGGGGGAATGAGCTCTGGGGCCAACGTCCTGACTTTC.

This clone was counted a single time. This chain links TRBV6-6 with TRBJ2-7, with 7 bases matching TRBD1. The V gene's germline CDR1 is MNHNY and CDR2 SVGAGI (reference sequence). V lost 8 bases and J lost 4; bases outside the gene matches: 5. The CDR3 is 12 residues long. The CDR3 loop is CASSETGYEQYF. The DNA of the CDR3 is TGTGCCAGCTCCGAGACAGGGTACGAGCAGTACTTC.

The chain combines TRBV9 with TRBJ1-2; D uncertain. The ends were cut back, 4 bases at V and 8 bases at J, with 18 bases in the middle. This CDR3 is built from 14 residues. Per germline, CDR1 SGDLS and CDR2 YYNGEE. The CDR3 loop reads CASSPEVWGDGYTF. The CDR3 DNA sequence: TGTGCCAGCAGCCCAGAGGTCTGGGGTGACGGCTACACCTTC.

The gene calls are TRBV9 and TRBJ2-5; the D gene is possibly TRBD2 (5 bases). The CDR3 contains 17 residues. V shed 0 bases and J shed 1 base, with 16 bases lying between them. CDR1 and CDR2 (germline): SGDLS, YYNGEE. CDR3 DNA: TGTGCCAGCAGCGTAGCGGCGGTACCTGGAGGCCAAGAGACCCAGTACTTC. This encodes CASSVAAVPGGQETQYF.

The table lists this clone with a count of one. This chain uses TRBV4-3 with TRBJ1-2; D remains ambiguous. V was clipped by 0 bases and J by 4 bases, with 6 bases between them. Germline CDR1 and CDR2: LGHNA and YSLEER. CDR3 length equals 13 residues. The CDR3 here is CASSQDQGYGYTF. CDR3 nucleotides: TGCGCCAGCAGCCAAGACCAAGGCTATGGCTACACCTTC.

The V call is TRBV9, the J call TRBJ2-1; 8 bases agree with TRBD2. Germline V gives CDR1 SGDLS, CDR2 YYNGEE. CDR3 length: 15 residues. V lost 1 base, J lost 9 bases, and 9 bases stayed unmatched. The CDR3 DNA reads TGTGCCAGCAGCGTAACGGGGAATCTAGCGGGTGAGCAGTTCTTC. Encoded protein: CASSVTGNLAGEQFF. Drawing the rest from reference TRBV9 and TRBJ2-1, the complete variable domain is DSGVTQTPKHLITATGQRVTLRCSPRSGDLSVYWYQQSLDQGLQFLIQYYNGEERAKGNILERFSAQQFPDLHSELNLSSLELGDSALYFCASSVTGNLAGEQFFGPGTRLTVL.

This chain uses TRBV27 with TRBJ2-1; TRBD2 matches 8 bases. Germline V CDR1 and CDR2: MNHEY, SMNVEV (reference sequence). The CDR3 length is 14 residues. The V gene end was trimmed by 2 bases and the J gene end by 9 bases; junction bases not matched to a gene: 6. CDR3 in DNA: TGTGCCAGCAGTTTAGCCTGGACTAGCTTTGAGCAGTTCTTC. Translating it yields CASSLAWTSFEQFF.

V and J are TRBV10-3 and TRBJ2-2, with 8 bases lining up with TRBD1. V dropped 6 bases and J dropped 3; count of bases not matched to a gene: 3. The germline CDR1 and CDR2 sequences are ENHRY and SYGVKD. The CDR3 extends over 14 amino acids. CDR3: CAISRGPDTGELFF. Written as DNA, the CDR3 is TGTGCCATCAGCAGGGGGCCGGACACCGGGGAGCTGTTTTTT.

The table lists this clone with a count of one. CDR3 coding DNA: TGTGCCAGCAGCTACGAGGGACTAGCGGGCTCCTACGAGCAGTACTTC. It yields the protein CASSYEGLAGSYEQYF. The rearrangement uses TRBV7-3 and TRBJ2-7; 12 bases map to TRBD2. With V trimmed by 4 bases and J by 0 bases, 4 bases remained unmatched. Germline V gene sequence: CDR1 SGHTA, CDR2 FQGTGA. The CDR3 is 16 amino acids.